What follows are 26 T cell receptor beta chains derived from one specimen sequenced in a study of blood T cell repertoires in COVID-19. Some clones are missing from TCRdb's copy, which holds only in-frame ones; the method was immunoSEQ multiplex PCR. This table holds 300,000 to 450,000 clones, more than 75% found once. The sample consisted of PBMCs or T cells enriched from blood (not recorded which). These receptors all come from a young man who had recovered from COVID-19.

The sample holds one count of this clone. The same CDR3 arises from other DNA sequences in this sample as well. V and J are TRBV9 and TRBJ1-1; TRBD1 aligns across 8 bases. The CDR3 is made up of 15 amino acids. Germline V CDR1 and CDR2: SGDLS, YYNGEE. V was clipped by 2 bases and J by 0 bases; unmatched bases: 3. The chain's CDR3 is CASSVGQGLNTEAFF. The CDR3 nucleotides are TGTGCCAGCAGCGTCGGACAGGGACTGAACACTGAAGCTTTCTTT. The full variable domain, in which reference TRBV9 and TRBJ1-1 provide the parts outside the CDR3, is DSGVTQTPKHLITATGQRVTLRCSPRSGDLSVYWYQQSLDQGLQFLIQYYNGEERAKGNILERFSAQQFPDLHSELNLSSLELGDSALYFCASSVGQGLNTEAFFGQGTRLTVV.

The chain couples TRBV9 to TRBJ1-3; 8 nucleotides match TRBD1. This CDR3 contains 17 residues. The germline V gene has CDR1 SGDLS and CDR2 YYNGEE. The J segment lost 0 bases and the V segment lost 2 bases, leaving 7 bases of the junction unmatched. DNA of the CDR3: TGTGCCAGCAGCGTTGGAGGGACAGGAGCCTCTGGAAACACCATATATTTT. Amino acids: CASSVGGTGASGNTIYF.

The J gene is TRBJ2-3, the V gene TRBV7-2; weak D call: TRBD2 (5 bases). Germline V gives CDR1 SGHTA, CDR2 FQGNSA. CDR3 length equals 12 residues. Trimming took off 5 bases at V and 5 bases at J, with 8 bases between the two ends. The CDR3 loop reads CASSPEGDTQYF. CDR3 bases: TGTGCCAGCAGCCCCGAGGGAGATACGCAGTATTTT.

The chain combines TRBV29-1 with TRBJ2-1; the D is unclear. Germline V CDR1 and CDR2: SQVTM, ANQGSEA. The length of the CDR3 is 11 residues. The germline V and J ends were trimmed by 4 bases and 5 bases, with 6 bases remaining between them. CDR3 coding DNA: TGCAGCGTTGTGGCCGACAATGAGCAGTTCTTC. This translates into CSVVADNEQFF.

The J gene is TRBJ2-1, the V gene TRBV14; no clear D gene. CDR3 size: 16 residues. Germline loops: CDR1 SGHDN, CDR2 FVKESK. V lost 4 bases to trimming and J lost 0 bases, with 13 bases between them. This chain's CDR3 is CASSPKTLNSYNEQFF. The DNA of the CDR3 is TGTGCCAGCAGCCCGAAGACACTTAACTCCTACAATGAGCAGTTCTTC.

The chain combines TRBV5-5 with TRBJ2-6; D unresolved. Germline CDR1 and CDR2: SGHKS and YYEKEE (reference sequence). The CDR3 is 17 residues long. With 3 bases removed from V and 0 bases from J, the gap between germline ends came to 13 bases. CDR3 bases: TGTGCCAGCAGCTCCCCGTCCCCCAGCTCTGGGGCCAACGTCCTGACTTTC. Translation gives CASSSPSPSSGANVLTF. The variable domain in full, completed from reference TRBV5-5 and TRBJ2-6, reads DAGVTQSPTHLIKTRGQQVTLRCSPISGHKSVSWYQQVLGQGPQFIFQYYEKEERGRGNFPDRFSARQFPNYSSELNVNALLLGDSALYLCASSSPSPSSGANVLTFGAGSRLTVL.

This rearrangement joins TRBV9 to TRBJ2-1; D may be TRBD1 (6 bases). This CDR3 comprises 15 residues. Trimming took 0 bases from V and 4 from J, leaving 11 bases between them. Germline-derived CDR1 and CDR2 are SGDLS and YYNGEE. CDR3 coding DNA: TGTGCCAGCAGCGTAGCAGGGGACGAATACAATGAGCAGTTCTTC. Its translation: CASSVAGDEYNEQFF. The whole variable domain, filled in from reference TRBV9 and TRBJ2-1, reads DSGVTQTPKHLITATGQRVTLRCSPRSGDLSVYWYQQSLDQGLQFLIQYYNGEERAKGNILERFSAQQFPDLHSELNLSSLELGDSALYFCASSVAGDEYNEQFFGPGTRLTVL.

The genes are TRBV7-2 and TRBJ1-1; perhaps TRBD1 as D (5 bases). V dropped 7 bases and J dropped 5 bases, with 17 bases sitting between them. The CDR3 has 14 amino acids. Germline assignment: CDR1 SGHTA and CDR2 FQGNSA. For the CDR3, the DNA is TGTGCCAGCACCCATCGTGGGGGGGGGACTGAAGCTTTCTTT. Amino acid sequence: CASTHRGGGTEAFF.

The chain links TRBV6-5 to TRBJ1-2; 11 nucleotides align to TRBD1. The CDR3 length is 15 residues. V gave up 4 bases and J gave up 2 bases; unmatched junction bases: 3. Germline CDR1 MNHEY, CDR2 SVGAGI. The CDR3 is CASSSGTGGNYGYTF. The DNA for the CDR3 is TGTGCCAGCAGTTCCGGGACAGGGGGGAACTATGGCTACACCTTC.

V is TRBV10-2 and J is TRBJ1-1; D may be TRBD1 (5 bases). Germline CDR1 WSHSY, CDR2 SAAADI. This CDR3 has 15 residues. V was trimmed by 8 bases and J by 5 bases, leaving 21 bases between them. CDR3 nucleotide sequence: TGCGCCAGCGTAGACAGATATGTTCTTGGGACTGAAGCTTTCTTT. The encoded protein is CASVDRYVLGTEAFF.

V gene TRBV11-2 combines with J gene TRBJ2-7; possible D gene TRBD2, 6 bases. The CDR3 runs to 13 residues. With 3 bases removed from V and 6 bases from J, the gap between germline ends came to 12 bases. CDR1 and CDR2 from the germline V gene are SGHAT and FQNNGV. CDR3 sequence reads: CASSFGGGTEQYF. Here the CDR3 DNA reads TGTGCCAGCAGCTTTGGTGGGGGGACCGAGCAGTACTTC. The full variable domain, its missing parts supplied by reference TRBV11-2 and TRBJ2-7, is EAGVAQSPRYKIIEKRQSVAFWCNPISGHATLYWYQQILGQGPKLLIQFQNNGVVDDSQLPKDRFSAERLKGVDSTLKIQPAKLEDSAVYLCASSFGGGTEQYFGPGTRLTVT.

This clone has only one observation. The chain carries TRBV27 and TRBJ2-2, with 7 bases identical to TRBD2. The germline gives CDR1 MNHEY, CDR2 SMNVEV (reference sequence). This CDR3 has 14 amino acids. V shed 3 bases, J shed 6 bases, and the junction held 4 bases outside the gene matches. The CDR3 bases are TGTGCCAGCAGTTTCGAGGGGAGGGCCGGGGAGCTGTTTTTT. It encodes CASSFEGRAGELFF.

The chain combines TRBV6-1 with TRBJ2-3; TRBD1 might be the D (6 bases). The germline V gene has CDR1 MNHNS and CDR2 SASEGT. Trimming shortened V by 3 bases and J by 2 bases, and 15 bases separated the two germline ends. The CDR3 totals 16 residues. CDR3 in amino acids: CASSERGTPVTDTQYF. The CDR3 DNA reads as TGTGCCAGCAGTGAGCGTGGGACACCAGTCACAGATACGCAGTATTTT.

The chain couples TRBV6-6 to TRBJ1-2; D possibly corresponds to TRBD1 (6 bases). CDR1 is MNHNY, CDR2 SVGAGI, per germline (reference sequence). Trimming removed 6 bases from V and 2 bases from J, with 19 bases in between. CDR3 size: 16 residues. CDR3: CASRTNRDTLNYGYTF. DNA of the CDR3: TGTGCCAGCAGGACGAACAGGGACACCTTAAACTATGGCTACACCTTC.

In this sample, this clone turned up once. The chain joins TRBV5-8 to TRBJ2-7; 8 positions match TRBD2. Looked up from germline, CDR1 is SGHTS and CDR2 is YDEGEE. With V trimmed by 10 bases and J by 4 bases, 10 bases remained unmatched. The CDR3 consists of 13 residues. CDR3 in DNA: TGTGCCCCCGGCGGGACTAGATTTTACGAGCAGTACTTC. It codes for CAPGGTRFYEQYF.

This sequence joins TRBV9 and TRBJ2-7, with 7 positions matching TRBD1. Per germline, CDR1 SGDLS and CDR2 YYNGEE. This CDR3 is built from 17 residues. V gave up 4 bases and J gave up 5 bases; unmatched junction bases: 18. The CDR3 spells CASSIWTGPPLSNEQYF. The CDR3 DNA is TGTGCCAGCAGCATTTGGACAGGTCCTCCCCTTAGCAACGAGCAGTACTTC.

The chain carries TRBV2 and TRBJ2-7; TRBD2 matches at 11 bases. The junction had 11 bases not matched to a gene; V was cut back by 6 bases and J by 7 bases. The CDR3 contains 15 residues. CDR1 and CDR2 (germline): SNHLY, FYNNEI. CDR3 DNA: TGTGCCAGCAGGGGTCTAGCGGGGGGCAATCGGGAGCAGTACTTC. The encoded protein is CASRGLAGGNREQYF.

V gene TRBV4-3 combines with J gene TRBJ1-4, with 7 nucleotides matching TRBD1. With V trimmed by 1 base and J by 3 bases, 5 bases remained unmatched. The CDR3 has 16 residues. Germline-derived CDR1 and CDR2 are LGHNA and YSLEER. CDR3 residues: CASSQVNRGPNEKLFF. The CDR3 DNA reads as TGCGCCAGCAGCCAAGTAAACAGGGGCCCTAATGAAAAACTGTTTTTT.

J is TRBJ2-3 and V is TRBV4-2; D possibly corresponds to TRBD2 (6 bases). Germline CDR1 is LGHNA and CDR2 is YNFKEQ. The germline V and J ends were trimmed by 2 bases and 2 bases, with 14 bases remaining between them. The length of the CDR3 is 16 residues. The CDR3 coding sequence is TGTGCCAGCAGCCAAATGTGGCGGGAAAACACAGATACGCAGTATTTT. Translation: CASSQMWRENTDTQYF.

In this sample, this clone turned up once. This chain links TRBV19 with TRBJ1-2, with 11 bases aligning to TRBD1. The CDR3 is 17 amino acids. Germline V gene sequence: CDR1 LNHDA, CDR2 SQIVND (reference sequence). The V segment lost 1 base and the J segment 5 bases; nucleotides outside the gene matches: 9. The CDR3 region is CASSIGTGGRGRYGYTF. CDR3 DNA sequence: TGTGCCAGTAGTATAGGGACAGGGGGCCGGGGTCGTTATGGCTACACCTTC.

The chain links TRBV6-5 to TRBJ2-2, with D unresolved. Germline CDR1 MNHEY, CDR2 SVGAGI. The CDR3 loop spans 14 amino acids. V lost 0 bases, J lost 6 bases, and 8 bases lay in between. The CDR3 region has the DNA TGTGCCAGCAGTTACTCTTATCTGTCCGGGGAGCTGTTTTTT. As protein: CASSYSYLSGELFF.

The chain is built from TRBV6-5 and TRBJ1-2; a possible D gene is TRBD1 (5 bases). The V gene lost 8 bases and the J gene lost 2 bases, with 12 bases spanning the gap. The CDR3 contains 13 residues. In germline, CDR1 is MNHEY, CDR2 SVGAGI. CDR3: CASPDRGNYGYTF. The CDR3 DNA sequence: TGTGCCAGCCCTGATCGGGGGAACTATGGCTACACCTTC.

The gene calls are TRBV18 and TRBJ2-3, with 8 bases identical to TRBD1. The CDR3 length is 13 residues. CDR1 and CDR2 (germline): KGHSH, LQKENI. The J segment lost 5 bases and the V segment lost 3 bases, leaving 1 base of the junction unmatched. CDR3 nucleotides: TGTGCCAGCTCACCGACAGGGGTAGATACGCAGTATTTT. It translates to CASSPTGVDTQYF.

V gene TRBV3-1 (or the pseudogene TRBV3-2) combines with J gene TRBJ2-1; TRBD2 aligns across 12 bases. The J segment lost 5 bases and the V segment lost 4 bases, leaving 3 bases of the junction unmatched. Germline V gives CDR1 LGHDT, CDR2 YNNKEL (reference sequence). The CDR3 has 15 amino acids. The CDR3 loop reads CASSLTSGGHNEQFF. The CDR3 DNA reads TGTGCCAGCAGCCTGACTAGCGGGGGACACAATGAGCAGTTCTTC.

The gene calls are TRBV11-2 and TRBJ1-4; D perhaps matches TRBD1 (5 bases). V lost 5 bases and J lost 4, with 14 bases in between. Germline loops: CDR1 SGHAT, CDR2 FQNNGV. CDR3 length equals 15 residues. CDR3 loop: CASSPPGLRNEKLFF. In nucleotides, the CDR3 is TGTGCCAGCAGCCCCCCGGGACTGCGTAATGAAAAACTGTTTTTT.

V usage is TRBV5-1 and J usage is TRBJ1-2; D is possibly TRBD1 (5 bases). Germline V gene sequence: CDR1 SGHRS, CDR2 YFSETQ. V was trimmed by 2 bases and J by 3 bases, leaving 5 bases between them. The CDR3 spans 12 residues. CDR3 sequence (DNA): TGCGCCAGCAGCTTAGGGGACTATGGCTACACCTTC. This sequence encodes CASSLGDYGYTF.